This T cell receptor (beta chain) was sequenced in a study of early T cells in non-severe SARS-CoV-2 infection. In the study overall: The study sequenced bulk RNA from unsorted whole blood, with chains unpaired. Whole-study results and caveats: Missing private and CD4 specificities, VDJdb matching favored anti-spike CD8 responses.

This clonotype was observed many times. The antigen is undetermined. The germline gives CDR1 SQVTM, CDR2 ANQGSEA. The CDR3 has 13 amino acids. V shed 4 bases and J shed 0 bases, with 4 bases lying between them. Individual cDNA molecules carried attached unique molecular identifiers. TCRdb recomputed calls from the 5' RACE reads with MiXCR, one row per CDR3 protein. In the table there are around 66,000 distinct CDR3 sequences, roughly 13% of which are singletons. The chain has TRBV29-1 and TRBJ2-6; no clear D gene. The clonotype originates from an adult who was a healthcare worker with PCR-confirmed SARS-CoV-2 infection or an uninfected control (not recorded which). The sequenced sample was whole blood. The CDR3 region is CSVGASGANVLTF. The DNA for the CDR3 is TGCAGCGTTGGTGCCTCTGGGGCCAACGTCCTGACTTTC.